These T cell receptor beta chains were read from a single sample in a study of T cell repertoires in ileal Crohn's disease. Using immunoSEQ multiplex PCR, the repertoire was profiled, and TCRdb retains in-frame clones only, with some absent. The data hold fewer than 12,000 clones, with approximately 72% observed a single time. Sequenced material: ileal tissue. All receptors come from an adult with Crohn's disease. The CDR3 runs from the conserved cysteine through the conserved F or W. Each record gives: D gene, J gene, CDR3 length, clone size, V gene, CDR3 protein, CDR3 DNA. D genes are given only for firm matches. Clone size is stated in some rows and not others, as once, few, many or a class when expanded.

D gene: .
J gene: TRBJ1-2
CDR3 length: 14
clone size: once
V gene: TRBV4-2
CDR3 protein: CASSRDTLNYGYTF
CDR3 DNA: TGTGCCAGCAGCAGGGACACCCTTAACTATGGCTACACCTTC

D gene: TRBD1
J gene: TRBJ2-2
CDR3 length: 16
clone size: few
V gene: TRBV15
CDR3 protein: CATSGLDRGWTGELFF
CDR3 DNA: TGTGCCACCAGCGGGTTGGACAGGGGGTGGACCGGGGAGCTGTTTTTT

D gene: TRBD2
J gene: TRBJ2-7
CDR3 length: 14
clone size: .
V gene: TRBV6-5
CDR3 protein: CASSYMSGGWEQYF
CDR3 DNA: TGTGCCAGCAGTTACATGAGCGGGGGGTGGGAGCAGTACTTC

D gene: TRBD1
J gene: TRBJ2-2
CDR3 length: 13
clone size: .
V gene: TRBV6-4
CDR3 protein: CASSAQGTGELFF
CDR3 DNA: TGTGCCAGCAGTGCACAGGGGACCGGGGAGCTGTTTTTT

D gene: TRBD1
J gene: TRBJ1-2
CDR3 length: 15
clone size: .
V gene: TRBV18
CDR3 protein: CASSPLTGGNYGYTF
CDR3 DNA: TGTGCCAGCTCACCATTAACAGGGGGTAACTATGGCTACACCTTC

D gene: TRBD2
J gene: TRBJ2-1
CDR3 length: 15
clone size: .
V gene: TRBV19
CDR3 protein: CASSRTSGGIGEQFF
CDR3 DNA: TGTGCCAGTAGTAGGACTAGCGGGGGGATAGGTGAGCAGTTCTTC

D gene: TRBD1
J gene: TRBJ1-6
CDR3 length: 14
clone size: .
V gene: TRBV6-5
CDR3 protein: CASSRQGSSSPLHF
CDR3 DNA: TGTGCCAGCAGTCGACAGGGATCCAGTTCACCCCTCCACTTT

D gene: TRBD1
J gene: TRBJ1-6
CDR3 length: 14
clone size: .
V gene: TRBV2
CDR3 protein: CASSVQGRDSPLHF
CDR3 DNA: TGTGCCAGCAGTGTACAGGGGCGGGATTCACCCCTCCACTTT

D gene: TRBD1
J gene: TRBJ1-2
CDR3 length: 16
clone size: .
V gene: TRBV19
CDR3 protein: CASSALIQGANYGYTF
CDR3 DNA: TGTGCCAGTAGTGCCCTTATACAGGGGGCGAACTATGGCTACACCTTC

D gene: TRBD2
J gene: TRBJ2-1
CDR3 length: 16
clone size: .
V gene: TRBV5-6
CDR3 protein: CASSFGLASTYNEQFF
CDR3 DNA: TGTGCCAGCAGCTTTGGACTAGCGAGTACCTACAATGAGCAGTTCTTC

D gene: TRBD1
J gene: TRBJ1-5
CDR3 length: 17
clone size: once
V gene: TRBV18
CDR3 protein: CASSPPGLGTGAKPQHF
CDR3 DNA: TGTGCCAGCTCACCACCCGGTTTGGGGACAGGTGCAAAGCCCCAGCATTTT

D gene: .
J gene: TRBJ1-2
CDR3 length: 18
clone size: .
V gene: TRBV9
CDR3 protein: CASSVNYWPSVGQDGYTF
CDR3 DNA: TGTGCCAGCAGCGTAAATTACTGGCCCAGCGTGGGGCAAGATGGCTACACCTTC

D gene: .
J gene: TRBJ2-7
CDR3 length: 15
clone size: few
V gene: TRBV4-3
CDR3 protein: CASSQDWAGTYEQYF
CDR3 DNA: TGCGCCAGCAGCCAAGATTGGGCAGGAACCTACGAGCAGTACTTC

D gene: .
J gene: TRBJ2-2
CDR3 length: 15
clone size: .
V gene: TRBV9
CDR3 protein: CASSVAGGAAGELFF
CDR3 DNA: TGTGCCAGCAGCGTAGCCGGGGGTGCCGCCGGGGAGCTGTTTTTT

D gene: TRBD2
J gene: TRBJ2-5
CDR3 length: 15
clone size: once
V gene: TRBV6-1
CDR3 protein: CASTLLAGGSGTQYF
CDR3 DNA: TGTGCCAGCACCCTACTAGCGGGGGGGTCCGGGACCCAGTACTTC

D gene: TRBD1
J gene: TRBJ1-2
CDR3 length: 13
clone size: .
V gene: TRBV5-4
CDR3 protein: CASSQTGLYGYTF
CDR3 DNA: TGTGCCAGCAGCCAGACAGGGCTCTATGGCTACACCTTC

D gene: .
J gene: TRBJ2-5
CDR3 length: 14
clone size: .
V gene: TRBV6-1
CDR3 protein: CASSEWGGRETQYF
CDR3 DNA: TGTGCCAGCAGTGAATGGGGGGGCCGGGAGACCCAGTACTTC